Sequencing of this TCR beta chain was carried out in a study of Ad26.COV2.S vaccination and SARS-CoV-2 variants. This CDR3 is 16 amino acids long. The germline gives CDR1 LGHDT, CDR2 YNNKEL (reference sequence). The ends were cut back, 0 bases at V and 2 bases at J, with 12 bases in the middle. Sequencing used immunoSEQ multiplex PCR; TCRdb keeps in-frame clones, though not all of them. The sample consists of 250,000 to 300,000 clones, about 89% of them appearing once. The treatment: 19 received Ad26.COV2.S at low or high dose, single or two shots; five or six received placebo; per-sample allocation not given. All samples were drawn on day 63, counting from the first vaccine or placebo injection.

The sequence came from a person aged 18-65 years who received the Ad26.COV2.S COVID-19 vaccine or a placebo. The rearrangement uses TRBV3-1 (or the pseudogene TRBV3-2) and TRBJ2-3; D is possibly TRBD2 (6 bases). The source material was peripheral blood, sampled in a trial of Ad26.COV2.S vaccine versus placebo. The CDR3 region has the DNA TGTGCCAGCAGCCAAGATCGCCCTAGCGTCACAGATACGCAGTATTTT. Amino acid sequence: CASSQDRPSVTDTQYF.